The rows below give T cell receptor beta chains drawn from one sample of a study of blood T cell repertoires in COVID-19. Clones were read by immunoSEQ multiplex PCR, and TCRdb kept only the in-frame ones, dropping some. This table has approximately 170,000 clones, around 83% appearing once. The sequenced material came from peripheral blood. Receptors originate from a man aged 65 to 85 who had recovered from COVID-19. Each CDR3 is given without its conserved first and last residue.

j_call | v_call | cdr3_aa
TRBJ1-2 | TRBV6-6 | ASSPRQGADGYT
TRBJ2-6 | TRBV7-9 | ASRLSPGHLSGANVLT
TRBJ2-3 | TRBV7-9 | ASGPGTDTQY
TRBJ2-1 | TRBV10-1 | ASSEATSGRYNEQF
TRBJ2-6 | TRBV5-4 | ASSLGSKPSSGANVLT
TRBJ2-3 | TRBV9 | ASSDLSGRAETDTQY
TRBJ2-7 | TRBV11-2 | ASSLPYYSLARTYEQY
TRBJ2-3 | TRBV4-3 | ASSQDSGGGADTQY
TRBJ2-7 | TRBV6-2/TRBV6-3 | ASSNVQYEQY
TRBJ2-7 | TRBV2 | ASNLLAGSSYEQY
TRBJ1-5 | TRBV28 | ASRGQNQPQH
TRBJ2-2 | TRBV11-2 | ASSARRTSGRSTGELF
TRBJ2-3 | TRBV5-4 | ASSLSGRAPDTQY
TRBJ1-3 | TRBV11-2 | ASSLDYLGTDYGNTIY
TRBJ2-2 | TRBV6-6 | ASSPTPPDTGELF
TRBJ2-5 | TRBV7-2 | ASSAGQGFQETQY
TRBJ1-4 | TRBV19 | ASSMRATNEKLF
TRBJ1-1 | TRBV12-3/TRBV12-4 | ASRPVGGTEAF
TRBJ1-5 | TRBV10-3 | AISESRGTNQPQH
TRBJ1-6 | TRBV7-9 | ASSSQGQNYNSPLH
TRBJ1-5 | TRBV30 | AWSAQGSNQPQH
TRBJ2-3 | TRBV10-3 | AIRPDRAVTYTQY
TRBJ2-2 | TRBV5-4 | ASSFGTSGRVNTGELF
TRBJ2-5 | TRBV7-2 | ASSLSIRGGTQY
TRBJ2-5 | TRBV10-3 | AISVGGNPETQY
TRBJ1-1 | TRBV7-9 | ASSLGSSSGMNTEAF
TRBJ2-1 | TRBV9 | ASSRRDKYNEQF
TRBJ2-4 | TRBV5-4 | ASSPPGLAGPKNIQY
TRBJ1-1 | TRBV6-5 | ASSYDSPQAF
TRBJ2-3 | TRBV28 | ASSPAAAGNADTQY
TRBJ2-3 | TRBV7-2 | ASSLDAALAADTQY
TRBJ1-5 | TRBV12-3/TRBV12-4 | ASSGGIQPQH
TRBJ2-7 | TRBV4-3 | ASSPTRTSGITYEQY
TRBJ1-2 | TRBV18 | ASSPETGSTGYT
TRBJ2-5 | TRBV28 | ASSDQETQY
TRBJ2-6 | TRBV6-5 | ASHSLSGANVLT
TRBJ2-5 | TRBV19 | ASSNSVQETQY
TRBJ2-3 | TRBV5-1 | ASSPTWGTGLSADTQY
TRBJ2-1 | TRBV6-1 | ASSEWTGSSYNEQF
TRBJ2-7 | TRBV19 | ASSRATRGSYEQY
TRBJ1-6 | TRBV4-3 | ASSQDLLDSQSSYNSPLH